The 22 T cell receptor beta chains below were found in one sample sequenced in a study of blood T cell repertoires in COVID-19. Repertoires were generated with immunoSEQ multiplex PCR, while TCRdb's copy carries only in-frame clones and drops some. Of some 150,000 clones detected, approximately 86% appear once; the ten largest clones hold over 2%. Source material: peripheral blood. The receptor source for this set is a woman in her 70s with acute or convalescent COVID-19.

The chain is built from TRBV2 and TRBJ1-1; 9 positions agree with TRBD1. V gave up 10 bases and J gave up 5 bases; unmatched junction bases: 14. The CDR3 is 15 amino acids. Germline CDR1 reads SNHLY; CDR2 reads FYNNEI. The CDR3 sequence is CATQRTGATLTEAFF. As DNA, the CDR3 is TGTGCCACGCAGAGGACAGGGGCTACACTTACTGAAGCTTTCTTT.

This rearrangement joins TRBV7-9 to TRBJ2-2, with TRBD1 as a possible D gene (6 bases). Trimming left V 5 bases short and J 4 bases short, with 17 bases between. The CDR3 length is 16 residues. Germline loops: CDR1 SEHNR, CDR2 FQNEAQ (reference sequence). The DNA for the CDR3 is TGTGCCAGCAGCGTTATAACAGGGTCAAGCACCGGGGAGCTGTTTTTT. This gives the protein CASSVITGSSTGELFF.

The chain is built from TRBV4-1 and TRBJ2-2; D gene ambiguous. This CDR3 is built from 14 residues. Germline V CDR1 and CDR2: MGHRA, YSYEKL. V lost 3 bases and J lost 3, with 8 bases in between. The CDR3 region is CASSQALYTGELFF. CDR3 coding DNA: TGCGCCAGCAGCCAGGCCTTGTACACCGGGGAGCTGTTTTTT.

The sample holds a few counts of this clone. This rearrangement joins TRBV21-1 to TRBJ2-7; the tabulated D call, TRBD1, remains unverified against the DNA. TRBV21-1 is annotated as a pseudogene. This CDR3 region has 19 residues. CDR3 protein: CASSQFLNRVPKINYEQYV. The CDR3 region has the DNA TGTGCCAGCAGCCAGTTCTTAAACAGGGTCCCGAAGATAAATTACGAGCAGTACGTC.

V gene TRBV7-7 combines with J gene TRBJ2-3; TRBD2 matches at 16 bases. Per the germline V gene, CDR1 is SSHAT and CDR2 is FNYEAQ (reference sequence). This CDR3 has 17 amino acids. The CDR3 here is CASSPGTSGGAGDTQYF. CDR3 DNA sequence: TGTGCTAGCTCCCCCGGGACTAGCGGGGGGGCCGGAGATACGCAGTATTTT. The full variable domain, completed using reference TRBV7-7 and TRBJ2-3, is GAGVSQSPRYKVTKRGQDVTLRCDPISSHATLYWYQQALGQGPEFLTYFNYEAQPDKSGLPSDRFSAERPEGSISTLTIQRTEQRDSAMYRCASSPGTSGGAGDTQYFGPGTRLTVL.

Written as DNA, the CDR3 is TGTGCCAGCAGCAATGGGACAGGGAGTCACGAGTGTGGCAATCAGCCCCAGCATTTT. This translates into CASSNGTGSHECGNQPQHF. The chain links TRBV21-1 to TRBJ1-5; no check of the table's D call, TRBD1, against the DNA was made. TRBV21-1 is a pseudogene segment. The CDR3 sequence is 19 residues long.

V gene TRBV19 combines with J gene TRBJ2-3; weak D call: TRBD1 (6 bases). The CDR3 is 13 amino acids. CDR1 LNHDA and CDR2 SQIVND come from the germline V gene (reference sequence). V lost 8 bases and J lost 6, with 15 bases in between. This CDR3 reads CASGRGSGDTQYF. For the CDR3, the DNA is TGTGCCAGTGGCAGGGGTTCAGGGGATACGCAGTATTTT.

This rearrangement joins TRBV5-4 to TRBJ1-6; TRBD1 matches 8 bases. V was pared by 4 bases and J by 11 bases, with 8 bases of the junction left unmatched. This CDR3 has 14 amino acids. Germline assignment: CDR1 SGHNT and CDR2 YYREEE (reference sequence). CDR3 in amino acids: CASSLDRGFPPLHF. The DNA of the CDR3 is TGTGCCAGCAGCCTTGACAGGGGTTTTCCACCCCTCCACTTT.

In DNA, the CDR3 is TGTGCCACCAGTGATTTCTCGCAGGGGCAAGAGACCCAGTACTTC. The encoded protein is CATSDFSQGQETQYF. This sequence joins TRBV24-1 and TRBJ2-5, with a weak D call TRBD1 (6 bases). The V gene's germline CDR1 is KGHDR and CDR2 SFDVKD. Trimming removed 1 base from V and 2 bases from J, with 10 bases in between. CDR3 length: 15 amino acids.

The rearrangement joins TRBV28 to TRBJ1-2; TRBD1 agrees at 7 bases. Trimming cost V 5 bases and J 4 bases; bases outside gene matches: 10. This CDR3 is 15 amino acids long. Germline CDR1 is MDHEN and CDR2 is SYDVKM. Here the CDR3 reads CASSPTGAFTYGYTF. The CDR3 DNA reads as TGTGCCAGCAGTCCAACAGGGGCCTTTACCTATGGCTACACCTTC.

The chain recombines TRBV29-1 with TRBJ2-3; 9 positions agree with TRBD2. Germline values: CDR1 SQVTM, CDR2 ANQGSEA. The CDR3 extends over 16 amino acids. Trimming at V came to 0 bases and at J to 5 bases, leaving 9 bases not matched to a gene. The CDR3 nucleotides read TGCAGCGTTGAAGATACTTCTCTAGCGGGGAAAGATACGCAGTATTTT. It encodes CSVEDTSLAGKDTQYF.

The V gene is TRBV19, the J gene TRBJ2-3, with TRBD2 identical over 13 bases. CDR3 length: 17 amino acids. The germline CDR1 and CDR2 sequences are LNHDA and SQIVND (reference sequence). J gave up 2 bases and V 4 bases, and 6 bases lay outside the gene matches. The CDR3 reads CASSKTTSGGITDTQYF. CDR3 sequence (DNA): TGTGCCAGTAGTAAGACGACTAGCGGGGGGATCACAGATACGCAGTATTTT.

The chain carries TRBV18 and TRBJ2-5; D possibly corresponds to TRBD1 (6 bases). This CDR3 has 16 amino acids. Trimming shortened V by 5 bases and J by 5 bases, and 21 bases separated the two germline ends. Per the germline V gene, CDR1 is KGHSH and CDR2 is LQKENI. CDR3 sequence: CASSKGTGTGWETQYF. The CDR3 DNA reads as TGTGCCAGCTCAAAAGGCACAGGGACCGGATGGGAGACCCAGTACTTC.

The rearrangement joins TRBV7-9 to TRBJ2-5; 12 bases line up with TRBD2. The CDR3 consists of 17 residues. V shed 3 bases, J shed 6 bases, and the junction held 11 bases outside the gene matches. Looked up from germline, CDR1 is SEHNR and CDR2 is FQNEAQ (reference sequence). CDR3 DNA sequence: TGTGCCAGCAGCTTGCGACCTTCTAGCGGGGGGGCTAAGACCCAGTACTTC. This gives the protein CASSLRPSSGGAKTQYF.

The gene calls are TRBV6-5 and TRBJ2-3; 9 nucleotides line up with TRBD2. Germline trimming cut 2 bases from V and 8 bases from J; bases unmatched to any gene: 8. The CDR3 runs 15 residues. The germline gives CDR1 MNHEY, CDR2 SVGAGI. CDR3 nucleotide sequence: TGTGCCAGCAGTTACGGAGCGGGGGGAGGGGGTACGCAGTATTTT. Translated: CASSYGAGGGGTQYF.

This clone has only one observation. The chain is built from TRBV11-2 and TRBJ2-2; 9 bases line up with TRBD2. Germline lookup yields CDR1 SGHAT and CDR2 FQNNGV. This CDR3 spans 14 amino acids. V lost 6 bases, J lost 6 bases, and 5 bases stayed unmatched. CDR3 in amino acids: CASRPSGTAGELFF. CDR3 DNA: TGTGCCAGCAGACCTAGCGGGACCGCCGGGGAGCTGTTTTTT. The variable domain in full, with the rest retrieved from reference TRBV11-2 and TRBJ2-2, is EAGVAQSPRYKIIEKRQSVAFWCNPISGHATLYWYQQILGQGPKLLIQFQNNGVVDDSQLPKDRFSAERLKGVDSTLKIQPAKLEDSAVYLCASRPSGTAGELFFGEGSRLTVL.

The sample holds a few counts of this clone. The chain couples TRBV6-6 to TRBJ1-3; D unclear. Germline lookup yields CDR1 MNHNY and CDR2 SVGAGI (reference sequence). Trimming left V 6 bases short and J 3 bases short, with 18 bases between. This CDR3 has 16 amino acids. The CDR3 spells CASRSSGGLGGNTIYF. In nucleotides, the CDR3 is TGTGCCAGCAGGAGCAGCGGCGGGCTTGGTGGAAACACCATATATTTT.

The genes are TRBV5-1 and TRBJ1-5; D not certain. The V end was cut by 5 bases, the J end by 0 bases, with 6 bases between. Germline CDR1 and CDR2: SGHRS and YFSETQ. CDR3 length: 13 residues. CDR3 in DNA: TGCGCCAGCAGTCTATTTAGCAATCAGCCCCAGCATTTT. This codes for CASSLFSNQPQHF.

The chain is built from TRBV19 and TRBJ1-2; D might be TRBD1 (6 bases). V dropped 4 bases and J dropped 4 bases, with 16 bases sitting between them. The CDR3 contains 15 residues. Germline lookup yields CDR1 LNHDA and CDR2 SQIVND (reference sequence). CDR3: CASSTVTGLSYGYTF. In nucleotides, the CDR3 is TGTGCCAGTAGTACGGTAACAGGGTTGAGCTATGGCTACACCTTC.

This chain uses TRBV18 with TRBJ2-1; TRBD1 matches at 11 bases. The CDR3 runs 17 residues. V lost 4 bases and J lost 4; bases outside the gene matches: 9. Germline CDR1 is KGHSH and CDR2 is LQKENI. The CDR3 region is CASSRGPGTGGYNEQFF. CDR3 DNA sequence: TGTGCCAGCTCACGAGGACCTGGGACAGGGGGATACAATGAGCAGTTCTTC.

As DNA, the CDR3 is TGCAGCGTACCGACAGGGGAAGGCTACACCTTC. Its translation is CSVPTGEGYTF. The chain recombines TRBV29-1 with TRBJ1-2; 8 bases match TRBD1. Germline V gene data show CDR1 as SQVTM and CDR2 as ANQGSEA. The J segment lost 8 bases and the V segment lost 6 bases, leaving 5 bases of the junction unmatched. CDR3 length equals 11 residues.

The chain carries TRBV28 and TRBJ1-1; possible D gene TRBD1, 5 bases. CDR3 length: 15 amino acids. Germline CDR1 MDHEN, CDR2 SYDVKM. With 7 bases removed from V and 1 base from J, the gap between germline ends came to 16 bases. In nucleotides, the CDR3 is TGTGCCAGCAAATGGTACAGGTTTAGGAACACTGAAGCTTTCTTT. As protein: CASKWYRFRNTEAFF.